The present entry profiles one TCR beta chain with its context. This receptor's antigen is unknown. One base away there is no much larger clone; base qualities are not given. The immunoSEQ Assay, a bias-controlled multiplex PCR, was used to amplify TCRbeta CDR3 regions from genomic DNA. Regarding the original processing steps: The number of nucleated cells in each sample was estimated from the amplification of reference gene primers within the assay. To quantify the absolute abundance of each unique TCRbeta CDR3 rearrangement, sequence reads were collapsed and filtered. Productive Simpson clonality was computed per sample as the square root of Simpson's diversity index over productive rearrangements. The table comes from immuneACCESS by way of TCRdb, which keeps in-frame sequences with V and J called. Part of the clones is missing from these tables; in studies checked, under half for an unresolved V gene and the rest for unknown reasons. The V and J calls and clone size come from that table; D and trimming were worked out from the DNA. Recorded for this sample are 50,000 to 70,000 clones; less than 90% of them occurred a single time. The ten biggest clones cover approximately 9.2% of the sample.

The data derive from a study of blood T cell repertoires in COVID-19 (dated by TCRdb to between 2020 and 2021). About the investigation overall: Samples covering the acute and convalescent phases of COVID-19 were provided by collaborators in the United States, Italy and Spain. The prospective study material was composed of cDNA or gDNA derived from T cells, B-cell-depleted T cells, or PBMCs. Subjects who had been exposed to COVID-19, were actively infected with it, or had recovered from it provided the deeply sampled blood TCRbeta repertoires that made up the dataset. The repertoires were released in a freely available public database intended as a resource for research on the immune response to SARS-CoV-2. The samples were drawn from the first 160 participants of the ongoing ImmuneRACE study and from 1,254 subjects provided by 6 global collaborators. Sample metadata almost always included a de-identified subject ID, COVID-19 status, age in years and sex. Where HLA class I and class II types were available, the types were taken from metadata supplied by the sample provider, not from assay-based typing.

V has 3 bases trimmed and J has 7 bases trimmed; junction bases matching no gene number 4. The CDR3, from cysteine to phenylalanine, totals 13 residues. The entry retains the CDR3 DNA only, 39 bases that are in frame from base 1. CDR1 MNHEY and CDR2 SMNVEV were looked up in the germline V gene (reference sequence). Broad study findings and their caveats: How much clinical and demographic metadata was included differed by source and by participant, and the metadata was provided uncurated.

Each collaborating institution followed its own protocols to collect whole blood in K2EDTA tubes. For TCRbeta analysis, collaborators shipped samples in one of three forms: frozen whole blood, isolated PBMCs, or DNA extracted from either of those sample types. The sequenced material came from peripheral blood. The origin of this receptor is a woman in her sixties or seventies with active COVID-19. Recombination linked TRBV27 to TRBJ1-2, and TRBD1 matches 8 of the central bases. The DNA sequence is TGTGCCAGCAGTTTTGACAGGGGTGGTGGCTACACCTTC. This encodes CASSFDRGGGYTF.